The 8 T cell receptor beta chains given below trace back to one sample, sequenced in a study of monozygotic twins with inflammatory bowel disease. One entry per CDR3 protein, without DNA, is what TCRdb gives after re-calling the 5' RACE reads. The repertoire table contains some 89,000 distinct CDR3 sequences. The sample comprised blood. The receptor source for this set is a human donor with ulcerative colitis or Crohn's disease, or a healthy co-twin of an affected twin (not recorded which).

The chain couples TRBV29-1 to TRBJ1-2; TCRdb reports TRBD1, a call that lacks DNA to check it against. The V gene's germline CDR1 is SQVTM and CDR2 ANQGSEA. CDR3 length: 14 residues. Here the CDR3 reads CSVWTGFANYGYTF.

The chain recombines TRBV6-6 with TRBJ1-4; TCRdb reports TRBD1, a call that lacks DNA to check it against. There are 14 residues in the CDR3. CDR1 and CDR2 from the germline V gene are MNHNY and SVGAGI (reference sequence). CDR3 in amino acids: CASSYRDRGEKLFF.

The J gene is TRBJ1-2, the V gene TRBV10-2; lacking DNA, the TRBD1 call made by TCRdb goes unchecked. This CDR3 is built from 14 residues. Germline loops: CDR1 WSHSY, CDR2 SAAADI. The CDR3 spells CASTPTGGGYGYTF.

The V call is TRBV27, the J call TRBJ1-6. Germline V gene data show CDR1 as MNHEY and CDR2 as SMNVEV (reference sequence). The CDR3 runs 15 residues. The CDR3 region is CASSSLQRNNSPLHF.

The chain carries TRBV10-3 and TRBJ1-1; the TCRdb D gene call, TRBD1, has no DNA to confirm it. Germline V gene sequence: CDR1 ENHRY, CDR2 SYGVKD. The CDR3 totals 13 residues. This CDR3 is CAISESGATEAFF.

This chain joins TRBV3-1 and TRBJ1-5. Looked up from germline, CDR1 is LGHDT and CDR2 is YNNKEL (reference sequence). The CDR3 runs to 15 residues. CDR3 amino acids: CASSQGGGRHQPQHF. Supplemented by reference TRBV3-1 and TRBJ1-5, the full variable domain reads DTAVSQTPKYLVTQMGNDKSIKCEQNLGHDTMYWYKQDSKKFLKIMFSYNNKELIINETVPNRFSPKSPDKAHLNLHINSLELGDSAVYFCASSQGGGRHQPQHFGDGTRLSIL.

The chain joins TRBV7-2 to TRBJ2-1. CDR3 length: 11 residues. Germline CDR1 SGHTA, CDR2 FQGNSA. CDR3 sequence: CASSSGSEQFF.

The V call is TRBV14, the J call TRBJ1-4; checking the TCRdb D call of TRBD1 is not possible without DNA. The CDR3 contains 15 residues. Germline V CDR1 and CDR2: SGHDN, FVKESK. This chain's CDR3 is CASSRDIYFSGILFF.